Sequencing of this T cell receptor beta chain was carried out in a study of blood T cell repertoires in COVID-19. Study-wide context: Samples of COVID-19 (acute and convalescent) were obtained from the United States, Italy and Spain.

Authors' methods: Counts of nucleated cells, estimated from reference gene primer amplification, were obtained. Generated by immunoSEQ multiplex PCR, the TCRdb table keeps only in-frame clones and is missing some. V and J calls and clone size are given by that table; D and trimming were obtained from the DNA. The sample has about 140,000 clones, 80% to 90% seen once; the top ten hold more than 9.5%. V shed 2 bases, J shed 10 bases, and the junction held 4 bases outside the gene matches. This CDR3 contains 14 residues. CDR1 is SNHLY, CDR2 FYNNEI, per germline. The sequence came from a woman older than 75 with acute or convalescent COVID-19. Sequencing was carried out using peripheral blood. The chain recombines TRBV2 with TRBJ2-1; 11 bases are shared with TRBD2. CDR3 region: CASSERLAGGEQFF. The CDR3 DNA follows: TGTGCCAGCAGTGAACGTCTAGCGGGAGGCGAGCAGTTCTTC.